Shown below are 20 T cell receptor beta chains from a single sample sequenced in a study of blood T cell repertoires in COVID-19. TCRdb keeps only in-frame clones here, not all; method: immunoSEQ multiplex PCR. The sample carries around 160,000 clones, 65% to 85% recorded once. Sequences were obtained from peripheral blood. The receptors stem from a man aged 55 to 70 with active or convalescent COVID-19.

The chain recombines TRBV24-1 with TRBJ1-1; 7 nucleotides agree with TRBD1. Germline V gives CDR1 KGHDR, CDR2 SFDVKD. The length of the CDR3 is 14 residues. The trim removed 4 bases at V and 3 bases at J, leaving 4 bases unmatched. The CDR3 DNA reads as TGTGCCACCAGTGAAACCGGGACAGACACTGAAGCTTTCTTT. This codes for CATSETGTDTEAFF.

J is TRBJ1-3 and V is TRBV16; 8 positions agree with TRBD1. The V and J ends lost 4 bases and 5 bases, in that order; junction bases with no gene match: 4. The germline gives CDR1 KGHSY, CDR2 FQNENV. There are 14 residues in the CDR3. CDR3 nucleotides: TGTGCCAGCAGCCCTCGACAGGGGCGAAACACCATATATTTT. This translates into CASSPRQGRNTIYF.

CDR3 loop: CASTPSGPRDEQFF. The CDR3 DNA reads as TGTGCCAGCACACCTAGCGGACCTCGCGATGAGCAGTTCTTC. The chain recombines TRBV7-9 with TRBJ2-1; 7 nucleotides match TRBD2. The CDR3 sequence is 14 residues long. Germline V lookup: CDR1 SEHNR, CDR2 FQNEAQ (reference sequence). The V segment lost 7 bases and the J segment 8 bases; nucleotides outside the gene matches: 11.

As to this clone: At one end the junction does not follow the germline gene, possibly because of a read error. This chain uses TRBV7-7 with TRBJ2-5; D tentatively fits TRBD1 or TRBD2 (5 bases each). Germline assignment: CDR1 SSHAT and CDR2 FNYEAQ (reference sequence). The CDR3 is 16 residues long. CDR3 in amino acids: CASSLALSGQGETQYF. The CDR3 coding sequence is TGTGCTAGCAGCTTAGCGCTTTCAGGGCAAGGAGAGACCCAGTACTTC.

The J gene is TRBJ2-4, the V gene TRBV6-1, with D perhaps TRBD2 (5 bases). V lost 2 bases and J lost 9, with 8 bases in between. The CDR3 is 12 amino acids. CDR1 MNHNS and CDR2 SASEGT come from the germline V gene. The DNA for the CDR3 is TGTGCCAGCAGTGAACTAGCCGGCATTCAGTACTTC. Protein: CASSELAGIQYF.

The chain carries TRBV28 and TRBJ2-6; no firm D call. Trimming took off 7 bases at V and 0 bases at J, with 13 bases between the two ends. This CDR3 is 16 amino acids long. Germline V gene data show CDR1 as MDHEN and CDR2 as SYDVKM. Here the CDR3 DNA reads TGTGCCAGCACCCGGCGAGGAATCTCTGGGGCCAACGTCCTGACTTTC. Encoded protein: CASTRRGISGANVLTF.

J is TRBJ2-3 and V is TRBV5-1, with 7 bases matching TRBD1. V was clipped by 4 bases and J by 0 bases; unmatched bases: 11. The CDR3 extends over 17 amino acids. CDR1 SGHRS and CDR2 YFSETQ come from the germline V gene. CDR3: CASSARDRPSSTDTQYF. CDR3 nucleotide sequence: TGCGCCAGCAGCGCCCGGGACAGACCCTCTAGCACAGATACGCAGTATTTT.

J is TRBJ1-4 and V is TRBV24-1; D not resolved. Germline V gene lookup returns CDR1 KGHDR and CDR2 SFDVKD. Trimming removed 9 bases at V and 4 bases at J, with 5 bases between. This CDR3 comprises 11 residues. The CDR3 reads CATSNNEKLFF. In DNA form, the CDR3 reads TGTGCCACCTCAAATAATGAAAAACTGTTTTTT.

The chain's CDR3 is CASGGTSSYEQYF. The CDR3 coding sequence is TGTGCCAGCGGCGGGACTTCTTCCTACGAGCAGTACTTC. The chain combines TRBV7-9 with TRBJ2-7; weak D call: TRBD2 (6 bases). Trimming cost V 8 bases and J 1 base, with 12 bases left between them. The CDR3 totals 13 residues. Germline lookup yields CDR1 SEHNR and CDR2 FQNEAQ (reference sequence).

V gene TRBV5-1 combines with J gene TRBJ2-7; maybe TRBD1 (5 bases). CDR3 size: 15 residues. The germline V gene has CDR1 SGHRS and CDR2 YFSETQ. V was trimmed by 4 bases and J by 2 bases, leaving 16 bases between them. CDR3: CASSRYGDSTYEQYF. CDR3 coding DNA: TGCGCCAGCAGCCGTTATGGAGACAGTACCTACGAGCAGTACTTC.

The V and J genes are TRBV3-1 (or the pseudogene TRBV3-2) and TRBJ2-3; D is possibly TRBD1 (6 bases). Germline loops: CDR1 LGHDT, CDR2 YNNKEL (reference sequence). The germline V and J ends were trimmed by 4 bases and 4 bases, with 15 bases remaining between them. CDR3 length: 15 residues. CDR3 nucleotides: TGTGCCAGCAGCCGGGACACTTTGGGGGCAGATACGCAGTATTTT. It is translated as CASSRDTLGADTQYF.

This clone was recorded once. The rearrangement joins TRBV10-2 to TRBJ1-2; 7 nucleotides align to TRBD1. The CDR3 has 15 amino acids. The germline V gene encodes CDR1 WSHSY and CDR2 SAAADI. Losses at the gene ends were 4 bases for V and 1 base for J; bases not matched to a gene: 6. This CDR3 reads CASSVETGFNYGYTF. CDR3 bases: TGCGCCAGCAGTGTTGAGACAGGGTTTAACTATGGCTACACCTTC.

This chain uses TRBV29-1 with TRBJ2-7, with D possibly matching TRBD2 (6 bases). Germline V gene sequence: CDR1 SQVTM, CDR2 ANQGSEA. The V end lost 4 bases, the J end lost 2 bases, and 15 bases lay between the germline ends. CDR3 length equals 14 residues. CDR3 DNA sequence: TGCAGCGTTGGGTCCGAGCGGGCCGCCTACGAGCAGTACTTC. It yields the protein CSVGSERAAYEQYF.

This clone was seen more than once but under ten times. In the same sample, other DNA sequences code for this CDR3. The rearrangement uses TRBV5-1 and TRBJ2-7, with TRBD1 matching over 8 bases. CDR3 size: 13 residues. Germline values: CDR1 SGHRS, CDR2 YFSETQ. The ends lost 4 bases at V and 4 bases at J; junction bases unmatched: 4. CDR3 amino acids: CASSVGQAYEQYF. DNA for the CDR3: TGCGCCAGCAGCGTGGGACAGGCTTACGAGCAGTACTTC.

This clone was observed at least ten times. V and J are TRBV11-2 and TRBJ1-5; 9 bases are shared with TRBD1. This CDR3 has 14 residues. Germline trimming cut 5 bases from V and 6 bases from J; bases unmatched to any gene: 5. CDR1 and CDR2 from the germline V gene are SGHAT and FQNNGV. The DNA of the CDR3 is TGTGCCAGCAGCGCAGGGACAGGGCGTCAGCCCCAGCATTTT. Amino acids: CASSAGTGRQPQHF.

The chain combines TRBV7-3 with TRBJ2-5; no reliable D call. Trimming pared 5 bases from V and 2 bases from J, leaving 12 bases between. The CDR3 covers 14 residues. Germline V gene lookup returns CDR1 SGHTA and CDR2 FQGTGA. The CDR3 nucleotides read TGTGCCAGCAGCCTCGTCCCCCGTCAAGAGACCCAGTACTTC. This codes for CASSLVPRQETQYF.

The chain joins TRBV5-8 to TRBJ2-1; 10 bases map to TRBD2. The CDR3 spans 15 residues. J was trimmed by 5 bases and V by 4 bases; bases with no gene match: 6. The V gene's germline CDR1 is SGHTS and CDR2 YDEGEE. This chain's CDR3 is CASSPGTSANNEQFF. The CDR3 coding sequence is TGTGCCAGCAGCCCCGGGACTAGCGCGAACAATGAGCAGTTCTTC.

The chain has TRBV10-3 and TRBJ2-2, with 10 bases identical to TRBD1. The V and J ends lost 10 bases and 2 bases, in that order; junction bases with no gene match: 10. Germline loops: CDR1 ENHRY, CDR2 SYGVKD. The CDR3 has 16 amino acids. The CDR3 bases are TGTGCCACCTCGGACAGGGGGGGGTTAAACACCGGGGAGCTGTTTTTT. Amino acids: CATSDRGGLNTGELFF.

The V gene is TRBV24-1, the J gene TRBJ2-1; the match to TRBD1 covers 12 bases. V lost 4 bases, J lost 7 bases, and 7 bases stayed unmatched. Per the germline V gene, CDR1 is KGHDR and CDR2 is SFDVKD. This CDR3 region has 16 residues. CDR3 amino acids: CATSDLGTGGENEQFF. DNA for the CDR3: TGTGCCACCAGTGACCTTGGGACAGGGGGCGAGAATGAGCAGTTCTTC.

The rearrangement uses TRBV7-2 and TRBJ2-3, with D possibly TRBD1 on 5 matching bases. Trimming left V 4 bases short and J 2 bases short, with 19 bases between. This CDR3 contains 17 residues. Per the germline V gene, CDR1 is SGHTA and CDR2 is FQGNSA. The CDR3 loop reads CASSSNRFTPITDTQYF. CDR3 sequence (DNA): TGTGCCAGCAGCTCTAACAGGTTTACCCCGATCACAGATACGCAGTATTTT.